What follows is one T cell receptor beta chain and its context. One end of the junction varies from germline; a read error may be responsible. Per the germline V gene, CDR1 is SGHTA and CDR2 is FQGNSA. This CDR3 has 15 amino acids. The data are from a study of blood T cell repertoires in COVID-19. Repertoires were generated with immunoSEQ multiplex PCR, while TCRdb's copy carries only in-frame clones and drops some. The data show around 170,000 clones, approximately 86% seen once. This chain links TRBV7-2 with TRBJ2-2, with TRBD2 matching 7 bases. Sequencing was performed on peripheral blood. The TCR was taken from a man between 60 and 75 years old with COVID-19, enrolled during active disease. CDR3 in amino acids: CASSLAEANTGELFF. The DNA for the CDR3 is TGTGCCAGCAGCCTAGCGGAGGCGAACACCGGGGAGCTGTTTTTT.